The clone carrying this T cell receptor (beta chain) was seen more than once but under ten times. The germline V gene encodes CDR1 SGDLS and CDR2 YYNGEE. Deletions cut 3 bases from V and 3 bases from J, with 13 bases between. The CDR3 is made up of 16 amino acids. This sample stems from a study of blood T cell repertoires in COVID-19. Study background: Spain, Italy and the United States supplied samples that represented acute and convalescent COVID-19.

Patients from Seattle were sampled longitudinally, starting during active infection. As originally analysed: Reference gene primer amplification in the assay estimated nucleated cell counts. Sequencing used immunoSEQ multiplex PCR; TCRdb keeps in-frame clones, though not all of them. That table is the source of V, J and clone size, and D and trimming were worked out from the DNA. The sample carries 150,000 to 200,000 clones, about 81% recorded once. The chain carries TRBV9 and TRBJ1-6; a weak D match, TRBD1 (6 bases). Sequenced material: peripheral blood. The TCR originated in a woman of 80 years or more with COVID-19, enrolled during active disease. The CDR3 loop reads CASSARQDYYNSPLHF. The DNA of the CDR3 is TGTGCCAGCAGCGCCCGACAGGATTACTATAATTCACCCCTCCACTTT. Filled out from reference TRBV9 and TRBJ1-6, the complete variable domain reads DSGVTQTPKHLITATGQRVTLRCSPRSGDLSVYWYQQSLDQGLQFLIQYYNGEERAKGNILERFSAQQFPDLHSELNLSSLELGDSALYFCASSARQDYYNSPLHFGNGTRLTVT.